Below, 3 T cell receptor beta chains from the same sample are listed, as sequenced in a study of CD8 T cells in ankylosing spondylitis. Findings and caveats of the study: There was a TCR beta motif, made of several highly homologous variants, that appeared characteristic of ankylosing spondylitis blood.

These receptors lack a known antigen. One entry per CDR3 protein results from TCRdb running MiXCR on the 5' RACE reads. The repertoire includes approximately 220,000 distinct CDR3 sequences, around 19% of them detected once, and approximately 40% sits in the top ten. Sequencing input: blood, either unsorted or a sorted T cell fraction (not recorded which). Source of these receptors: a male donor with ankylosing spondylitis.

This clonotype was detected ten times or more. In DNA, the CDR3 is TGTGCCAGCAGTCTAACCGGGACGGGCCCCTACGAGCAGTACTTC. Residues: CASSLTGTGPYEQYF. The chain couples TRBV12-3 or TRBV12-4 to TRBJ2-7, with D perhaps being TRBD1 or TRBD2 (5 bases each). CDR3 length: 15 residues. V lost 5 bases and J 2 bases, leaving 16 bases between the germline ends.

The chain links TRBV19 to TRBJ2-2, with 8 bases aligning to TRBD1. The germline gives CDR1 LNHDA, CDR2 SQIVND (reference sequence). This CDR3 has 14 residues. The V gene end was trimmed by 6 bases and the J gene end by 7 bases; junction bases not matched to a gene: 7. The CDR3 sequence: CASSGTGWIGELFF. The CDR3 DNA is TGTGCCAGTAGCGGGACAGGTTGGATCGGGGAGCTGTTTTTT.

The chain has TRBV4-1 and TRBJ2-6; TRBD2 agrees at 7 bases. Germline assignment: CDR1 MGHRA and CDR2 YSYEKL. The CDR3 has 16 residues. The V segment lost 4 bases and the J segment 4 bases; nucleotides outside the gene matches: 7. This CDR3 is CASSLSRGVGANVLTF. The CDR3 DNA reads as TGCGCCAGCAGCCTAAGTCGGGGGGTCGGGGCCAACGTCCTGACTTTC.